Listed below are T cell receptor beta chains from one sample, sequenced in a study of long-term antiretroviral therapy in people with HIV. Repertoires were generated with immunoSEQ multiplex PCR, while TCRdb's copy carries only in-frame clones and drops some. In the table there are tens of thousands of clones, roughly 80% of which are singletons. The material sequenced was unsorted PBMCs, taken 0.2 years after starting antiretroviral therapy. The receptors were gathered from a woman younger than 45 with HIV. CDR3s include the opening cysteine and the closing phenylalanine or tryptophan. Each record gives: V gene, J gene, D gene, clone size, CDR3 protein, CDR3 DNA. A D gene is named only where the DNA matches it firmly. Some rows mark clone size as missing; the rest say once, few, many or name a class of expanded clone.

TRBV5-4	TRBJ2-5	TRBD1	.	CASRPADRGKETQYF	TGTGCCAGCAGACCTGCGGACAGGGGGAAGGAGACCCAGTACTTC
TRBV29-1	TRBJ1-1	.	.	CSVGNREGAEAFF	TGCAGCGTGGGTAACAGGGAGGGGGCTGAAGCTTTCTTT
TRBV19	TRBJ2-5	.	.	CASGTGGETQYF	TGTGCCAGCGGGACTGGGGGGGAGACCCAGTACTTC
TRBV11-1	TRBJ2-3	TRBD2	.	CASSTGLAGGDTQYF	TGTGCCAGCAGCACGGGACTAGCGGGGGGAGATACGCAGTATTTT
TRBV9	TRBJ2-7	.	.	CASSPRWRTYEQYF	TGTGCCAGCAGCCCTCGGTGGCGCACCTACGAGCAGTACTTC
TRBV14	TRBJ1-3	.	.	CASSQDQVGNTIYF	TGTGCCAGCAGCCAAGATCAGGTTGGAAACACCATATATTTT
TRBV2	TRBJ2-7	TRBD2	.	CASSGTSGGDSYEQYF	TGTGCCAGCAGTGGGACTAGCGGGGGGGATTCCTACGAGCAGTACTTC
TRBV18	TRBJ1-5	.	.	CASSPLGGNQPQHF	TGTGCCAGCTCACCTTTGGGAGGCAATCAGCCCCAGCATTTT
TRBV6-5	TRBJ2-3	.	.	CASSTREDTQYF	TGTGCCAGCAGCACTCGGGAGGATACGCAGTATTTT
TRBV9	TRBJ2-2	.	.	CASSEIGGVNTGELFF	TGTGCCAGCAGCGAGATAGGCGGGGTTAACACCGGGGAGCTGTTTTTT
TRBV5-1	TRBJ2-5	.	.	CASSPSSMIETQYF	TGCGCCAGCAGTCCATCCAGCATGATTGAGACCCAGTACTTC
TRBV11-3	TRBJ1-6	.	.	CASSLVQGSPLHF	TGTGCCAGCAGCTTAGTCCAGGGTTCACCCCTCCACTTT
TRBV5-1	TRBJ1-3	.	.	CASSLEPQDIGNTIYF	TGCGCCAGCAGCTTGGAGCCGCAGGACATCGGCAACACCATATATTTT
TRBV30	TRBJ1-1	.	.	CAWSDFDPTEAFF	TGTGCCTGGAGTGATTTCGACCCGACTGAAGCTTTCTTT
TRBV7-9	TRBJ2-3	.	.	CASGLTVTDTQYF	TGTGCCAGCGGTTTGACTGTCACAGATACGCAGTATTTT
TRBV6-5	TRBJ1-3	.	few	CASSEGGRSNTIYF	TGTGCCAGCAGCGAGGGGGGTAGGAGTAACACCATATATTTT
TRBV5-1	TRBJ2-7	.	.	CASSQGPLDEQYF	TGCGCCAGCAGCCAGGGACCGCTAGACGAGCAGTACTTC
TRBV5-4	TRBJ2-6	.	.	CAFRERGTSGANVLTF	TGTGCCTTTAGGGAGCGAGGGACCTCTGGGGCCAACGTCCTGACTTTC
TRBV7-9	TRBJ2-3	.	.	CASRIASGLEIPGTDTQYF	TGTGCCAGCAGGATAGCTAGTGGTTTGGAGATACCCGGCACAGATACGCAGTATTTT
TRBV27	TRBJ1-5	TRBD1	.	CASSLSGTANQPQHF	TGTGCCAGCAGTTTATCGGGGACAGCAAATCAGCCCCAGCATTTT
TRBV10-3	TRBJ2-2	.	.	CAIKGPANTGELFF	TGTGCCATCAAAGGGCCAGCGAACACCGGGGAGCTGTTTTTT